The clone carrying this T cell receptor beta chain was picked up a small number of times. This specimen comes from a study of T-cell reconstitution after alpha-beta-depleted transplantation in children. In germline, CDR1 is WSHSY, CDR2 SAAADI. V lost 6 bases and J lost 0, with 15 bases in between. The CDR3 runs 16 residues. TCRbeta library preparation incorporated unique molecular identifiers. TCRdb processed the PCR reads anew with MiXCR; each CDR3 protein has one entry. The sample includes about 980,000 distinct CDR3 sequences, about 29% of them seen just once. The rearrangement links TRBV10-2 to TRBJ2-1, with no clear D. The TCR originated in a boy younger than two who had a stem cell transplant for SCID, so the T cells may come from the graft donor. The source was PBMCs, mostly from graft donor cells, collected 360 days after TCRalphabeta/CD19-depleted stem cell transplant. CDR3 nucleotide sequence: TGCGCCAGCAGCCGCCGCCCGACCCGCTCCTACAATGAGCAGTTCTTC. It yields the protein CASSRRPTRSYNEQFF.